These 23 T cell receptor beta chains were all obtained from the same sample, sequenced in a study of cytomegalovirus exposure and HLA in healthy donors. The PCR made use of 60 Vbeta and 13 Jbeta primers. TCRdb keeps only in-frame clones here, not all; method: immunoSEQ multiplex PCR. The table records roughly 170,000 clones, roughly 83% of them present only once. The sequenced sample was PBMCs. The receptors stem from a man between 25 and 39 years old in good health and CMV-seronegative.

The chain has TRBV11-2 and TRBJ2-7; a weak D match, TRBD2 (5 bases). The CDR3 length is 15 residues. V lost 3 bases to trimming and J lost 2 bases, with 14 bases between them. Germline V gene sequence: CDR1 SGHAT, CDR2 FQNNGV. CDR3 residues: CASSLDQRFTYEQYF. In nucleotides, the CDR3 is TGTGCCAGCAGCTTGGACCAGCGGTTCACCTACGAGCAGTACTTC.

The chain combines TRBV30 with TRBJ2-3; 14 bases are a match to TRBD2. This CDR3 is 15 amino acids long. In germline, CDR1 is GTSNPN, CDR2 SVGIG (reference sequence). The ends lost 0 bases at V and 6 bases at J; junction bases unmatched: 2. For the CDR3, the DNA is TGTGCCTGGAGTGTACGGACTAGCGGGAGGGATACGCAGTATTTT. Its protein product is CAWSVRTSGRDTQYF.

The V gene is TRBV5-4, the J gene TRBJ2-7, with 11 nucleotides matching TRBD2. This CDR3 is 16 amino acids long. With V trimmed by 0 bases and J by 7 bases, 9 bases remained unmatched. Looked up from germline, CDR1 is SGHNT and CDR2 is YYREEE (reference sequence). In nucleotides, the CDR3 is TGTGCCAGCAGCTTGGATAAACTAGCGGGAGTTTTTGAGCAGTACTTC. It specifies CASSLDKLAGVFEQYF.

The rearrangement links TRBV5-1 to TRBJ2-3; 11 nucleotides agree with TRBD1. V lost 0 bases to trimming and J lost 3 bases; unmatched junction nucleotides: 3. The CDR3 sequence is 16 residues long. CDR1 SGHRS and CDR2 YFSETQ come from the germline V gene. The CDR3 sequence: CASSLVGQGATDTQYF. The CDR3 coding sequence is TGCGCCAGCAGCTTGGTTGGACAGGGGGCAACAGATACGCAGTATTTT.

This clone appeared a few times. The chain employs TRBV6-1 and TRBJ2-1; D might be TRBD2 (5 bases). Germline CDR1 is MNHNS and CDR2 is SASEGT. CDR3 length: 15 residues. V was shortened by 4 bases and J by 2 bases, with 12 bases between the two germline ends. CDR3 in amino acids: CASSARTGTYNEQFF. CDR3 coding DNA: TGTGCCAGCAGTGCACGGACGGGAACCTACAATGAGCAGTTCTTC.

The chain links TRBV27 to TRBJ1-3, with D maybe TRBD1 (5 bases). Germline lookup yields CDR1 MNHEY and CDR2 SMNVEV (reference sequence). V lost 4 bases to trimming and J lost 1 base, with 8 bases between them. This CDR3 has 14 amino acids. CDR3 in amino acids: CASSSQGSGNTIYF. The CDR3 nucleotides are TGTGCCAGCAGTTCCCAGGGTTCTGGAAACACCATATATTTT.

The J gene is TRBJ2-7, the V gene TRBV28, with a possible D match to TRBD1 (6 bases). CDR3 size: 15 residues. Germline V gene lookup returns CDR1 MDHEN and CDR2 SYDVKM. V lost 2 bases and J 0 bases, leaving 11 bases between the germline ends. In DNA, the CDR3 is TGTGCCAGCAGTTTACCCAAGGACAGCTCCTACGAGCAGTACTTC. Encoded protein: CASSLPKDSSYEQYF.

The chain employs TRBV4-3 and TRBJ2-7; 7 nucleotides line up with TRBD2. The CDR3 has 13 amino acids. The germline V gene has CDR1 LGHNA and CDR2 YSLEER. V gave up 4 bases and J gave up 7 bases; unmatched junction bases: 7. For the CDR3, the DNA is TGCGCCAGCAGCCCCGGACTAGATCGAGAGCAGTACTTC. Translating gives CASSPGLDREQYF.

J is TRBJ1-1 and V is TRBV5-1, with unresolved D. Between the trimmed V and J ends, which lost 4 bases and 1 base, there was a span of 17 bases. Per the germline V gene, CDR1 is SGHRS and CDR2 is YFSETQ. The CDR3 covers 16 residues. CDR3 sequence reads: CASSPLGVGANTEAFF. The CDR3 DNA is TGCGCCAGCAGCCCCCTTGGAGTTGGAGCGAACACTGAAGCTTTCTTT.

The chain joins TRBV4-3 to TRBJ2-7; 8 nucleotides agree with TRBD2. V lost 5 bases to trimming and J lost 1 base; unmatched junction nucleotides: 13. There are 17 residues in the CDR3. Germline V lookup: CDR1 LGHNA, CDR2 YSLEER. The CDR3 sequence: CASSSTSRGAGSYEQYF. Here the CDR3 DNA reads TGCGCCAGCAGCTCAACTTCGCGGGGGGCGGGATCCTACGAGCAGTACTTC.

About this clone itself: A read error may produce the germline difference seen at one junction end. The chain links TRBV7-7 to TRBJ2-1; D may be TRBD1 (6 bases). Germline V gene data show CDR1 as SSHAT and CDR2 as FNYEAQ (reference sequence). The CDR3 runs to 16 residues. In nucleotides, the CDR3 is TGTGCTAGCAGCGCCCGACAGGCTGCGTCCTACAATGAGCAGTTCTTC. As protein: CASSARQAASYNEQFF.

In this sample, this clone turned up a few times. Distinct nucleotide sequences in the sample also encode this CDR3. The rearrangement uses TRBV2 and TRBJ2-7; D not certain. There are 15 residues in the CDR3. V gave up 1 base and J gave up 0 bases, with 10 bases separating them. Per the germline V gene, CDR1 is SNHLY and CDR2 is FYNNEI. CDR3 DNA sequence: TGTGCCAGCAGTGAAGTGTGGCAGAACTCCTACGAGCAGTACTTC. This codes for CASSEVWQNSYEQYF.

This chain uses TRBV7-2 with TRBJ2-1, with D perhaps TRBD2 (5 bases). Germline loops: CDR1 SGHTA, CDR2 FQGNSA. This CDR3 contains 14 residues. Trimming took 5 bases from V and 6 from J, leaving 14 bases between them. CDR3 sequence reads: CASSLYRDLNEQFF. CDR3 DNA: TGTGCCAGCAGCCTCTACCGGGATCTCAATGAGCAGTTCTTC.

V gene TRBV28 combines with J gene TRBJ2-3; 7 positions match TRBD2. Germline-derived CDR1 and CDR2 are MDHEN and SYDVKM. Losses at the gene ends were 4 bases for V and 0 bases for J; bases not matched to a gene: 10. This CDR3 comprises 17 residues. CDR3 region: CASSSGSSGRSTDTQYF. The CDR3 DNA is TGTGCCAGCAGTTCGGGATCTAGCGGAAGAAGCACAGATACGCAGTATTTT.

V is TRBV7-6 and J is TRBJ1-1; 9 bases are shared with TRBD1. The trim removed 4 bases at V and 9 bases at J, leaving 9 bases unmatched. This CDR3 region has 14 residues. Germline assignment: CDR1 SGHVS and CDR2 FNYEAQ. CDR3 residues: CASSSGQGSWKAFF. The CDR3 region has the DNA TGTGCCAGCAGCTCCGGACAGGGGAGCTGGAAAGCTTTCTTT.

CDR3 region: CASSLPIAGAQETQYF. In nucleotides, the CDR3 is TGTGCCAGCAGTTTACCCATAGCGGGGGCACAAGAGACCCAGTACTTC. The rearrangement uses TRBV28 and TRBJ2-5; 9 nucleotides agree with TRBD2. V dropped 2 bases and J dropped 2; count of bases not matched to a gene: 6. The CDR3 has 16 residues. Germline lookup yields CDR1 MDHEN and CDR2 SYDVKM.

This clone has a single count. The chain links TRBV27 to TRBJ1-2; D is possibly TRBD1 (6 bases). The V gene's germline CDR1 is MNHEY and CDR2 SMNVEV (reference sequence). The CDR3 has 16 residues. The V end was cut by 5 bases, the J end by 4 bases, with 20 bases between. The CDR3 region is CASSTQTPGGAYGYTF. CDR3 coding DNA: TGTGCCAGCAGTACCCAGACCCCTGGGGGGGCCTATGGCTACACCTTC.

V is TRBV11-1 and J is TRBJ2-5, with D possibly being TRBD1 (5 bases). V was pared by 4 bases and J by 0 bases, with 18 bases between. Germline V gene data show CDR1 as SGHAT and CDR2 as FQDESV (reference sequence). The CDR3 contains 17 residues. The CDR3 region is CASSSIAGIGHQETQYF. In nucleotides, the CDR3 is TGTGCCAGCAGCTCGATCGCAGGGATAGGGCACCAAGAGACCCAGTACTTC.

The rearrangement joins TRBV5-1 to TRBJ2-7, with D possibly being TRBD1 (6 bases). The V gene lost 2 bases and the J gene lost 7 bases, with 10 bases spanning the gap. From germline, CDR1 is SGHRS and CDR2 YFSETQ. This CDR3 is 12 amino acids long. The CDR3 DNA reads TGCGCCAGCAGCTTTGATAGGGGGGAGCAGTACTTC. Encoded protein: CASSFDRGEQYF.

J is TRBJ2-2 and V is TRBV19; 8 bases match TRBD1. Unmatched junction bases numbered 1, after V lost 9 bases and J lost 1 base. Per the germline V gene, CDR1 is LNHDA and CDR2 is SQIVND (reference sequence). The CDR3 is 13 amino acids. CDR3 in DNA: TGTGCCAGCGGGACAGGGAACACCGGGGAGCTGTTTTTT. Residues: CASGTGNTGELFF.

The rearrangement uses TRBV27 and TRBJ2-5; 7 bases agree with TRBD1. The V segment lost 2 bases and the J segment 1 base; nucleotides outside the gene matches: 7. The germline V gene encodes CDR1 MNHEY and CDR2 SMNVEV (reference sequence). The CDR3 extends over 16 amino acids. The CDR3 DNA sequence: TGTGCCAGCAGTTTAACCGGACAGGTGTCCCAAGAGACCCAGTACTTC. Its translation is CASSLTGQVSQETQYF.

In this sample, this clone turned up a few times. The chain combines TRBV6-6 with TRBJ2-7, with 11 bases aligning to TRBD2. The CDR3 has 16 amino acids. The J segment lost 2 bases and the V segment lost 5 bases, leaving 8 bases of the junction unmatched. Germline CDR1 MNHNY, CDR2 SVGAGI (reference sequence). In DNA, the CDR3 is TGTGCCAGCAGTACTTATAGCGGGAGGGTCCCCTACGAGCAGTACTTC. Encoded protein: CASSTYSGRVPYEQYF.

As DNA, the CDR3 is TGTGCCATCAGGACTCCCGGGGGAGGGTCTGGGGCCAACGTCCTGACTTTC. Its translation is CAIRTPGGGSGANVLTF. The V gene is TRBV10-3, the J gene TRBJ2-6; TRBD2 matches 7 bases. After removal of 6 bases from V and 1 base from J, the junction contained 9 bases not matched to a gene. Germline CDR1 reads ENHRY; CDR2 reads SYGVKD. There are 17 residues in the CDR3.